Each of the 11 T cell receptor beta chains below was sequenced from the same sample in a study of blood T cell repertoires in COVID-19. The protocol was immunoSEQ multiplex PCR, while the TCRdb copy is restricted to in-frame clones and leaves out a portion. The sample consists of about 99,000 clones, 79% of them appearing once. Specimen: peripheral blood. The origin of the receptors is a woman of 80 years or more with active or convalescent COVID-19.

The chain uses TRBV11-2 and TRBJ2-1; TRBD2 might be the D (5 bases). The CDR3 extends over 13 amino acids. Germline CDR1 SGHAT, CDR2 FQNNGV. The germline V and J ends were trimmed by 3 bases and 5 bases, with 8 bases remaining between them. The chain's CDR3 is CASSLGRNNEQFF. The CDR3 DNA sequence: TGTGCCAGCAGCTTGGGGAGAAACAATGAGCAGTTCTTC. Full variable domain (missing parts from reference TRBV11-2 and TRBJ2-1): EAGVAQSPRYKIIEKRQSVAFWCNPISGHATLYWYQQILGQGPKLLIQFQNNGVVDDSQLPKDRFSAERLKGVDSTLKIQPAKLEDSAVYLCASSLGRNNEQFFGPGTRLTVL.

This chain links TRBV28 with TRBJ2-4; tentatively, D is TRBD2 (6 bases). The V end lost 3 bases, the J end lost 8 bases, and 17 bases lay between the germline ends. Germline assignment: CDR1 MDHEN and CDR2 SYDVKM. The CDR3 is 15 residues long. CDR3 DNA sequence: TGTGCCAGCAGTTTCCGGGGGACGGTTGGAGACATTCAGTACTTC. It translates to CASSFRGTVGDIQYF.

CDR3 DNA sequence: TGTGCCAGCAGCTTATCCCCGGGACAGGGCCAAGAGACCCAGTACTTC. Translating it yields CASSLSPGQGQETQYF. This chain connects TRBV7-9 to TRBJ2-5, with TRBD1 identical over 9 bases. Losses at the gene ends were 2 bases for V and 1 base for J; bases not matched to a gene: 5. The V gene's germline CDR1 is SEHNR and CDR2 FQNEAQ (reference sequence). CDR3 size: 16 residues. Full variable domain (remainder filled in from reference TRBV7-9 and TRBJ2-5): DTGVSQNPRHKITKRGQNVTFRCDPISEHNRLYWYRQTLGQGPEFLTYFQNEAQLEKSRLLSDRFSAERPKGSFSTLEIQRTEQGDSAMYLCASSLSPGQGQETQYFGPGTRLLVL.

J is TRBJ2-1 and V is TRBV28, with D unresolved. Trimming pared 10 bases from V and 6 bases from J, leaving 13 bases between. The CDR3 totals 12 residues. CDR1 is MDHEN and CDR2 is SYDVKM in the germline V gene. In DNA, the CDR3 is TGTGCCACAGAGGAGTACCCCAATGAGCAGTTCTTC. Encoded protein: CATEEYPNEQFF.

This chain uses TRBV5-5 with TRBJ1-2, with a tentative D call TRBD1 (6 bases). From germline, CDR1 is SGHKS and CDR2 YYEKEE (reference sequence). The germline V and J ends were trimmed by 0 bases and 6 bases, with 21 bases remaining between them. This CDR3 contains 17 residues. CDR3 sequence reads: CASSLAVGSFGGDGYTF. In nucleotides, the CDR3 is TGTGCCAGCAGCTTGGCGGTGGGAAGTTTTGGGGGCGATGGCTACACCTTC.

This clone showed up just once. The DNA for the CDR3 is TGTGCCAGCTCACCGAATACTCAGGGCAATGAGCAGTTCTTC. Protein sequence: CASSPNTQGNEQFF. The chain recombines TRBV18 with TRBJ2-1; D is possibly TRBD1 (5 bases). The CDR3 is 14 residues long. The germline V gene has CDR1 KGHSH and CDR2 LQKENI. Trimming left V 3 bases short and J 6 bases short, with 12 bases between.

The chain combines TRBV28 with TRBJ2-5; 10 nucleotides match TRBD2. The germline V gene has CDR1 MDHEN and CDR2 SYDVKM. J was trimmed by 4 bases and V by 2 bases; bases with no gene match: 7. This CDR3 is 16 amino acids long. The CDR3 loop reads CASSLTLAGARETQYF. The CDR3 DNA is TGTGCCAGCAGTTTAACCCTAGCGGGAGCTCGAGAGACCCAGTACTTC.

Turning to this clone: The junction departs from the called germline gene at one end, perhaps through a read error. The DNA of the CDR3 is TGTGCCAGCAGCCAGGGGACTACTCCAGTCTTC. Residues: CASSQGTTPVF. The rearrangement links TRBV6-2 or TRBV6-3 to TRBJ2-1, with D maybe TRBD2 (7 bases). There are 11 residues in the CDR3. Germline assignment: CDR1 MNHEY and CDR2 SVGEGT.

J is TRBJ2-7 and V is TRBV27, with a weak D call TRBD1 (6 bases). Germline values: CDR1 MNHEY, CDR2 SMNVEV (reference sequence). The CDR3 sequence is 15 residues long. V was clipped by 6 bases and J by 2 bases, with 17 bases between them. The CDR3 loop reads CASSSPGTPTYEQYF. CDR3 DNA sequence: TGTGCCAGCAGCTCACCCGGGACACCCACCTACGAGCAGTACTTC.

Here the CDR3 DNA reads TGTGCCAGCAGACTACAGGCAAATAGCAATCAGCCCCAGCATTTT. As protein: CASRLQANSNQPQHF. The genes are TRBV6-5 and TRBJ1-5, with D perhaps matching TRBD1 (5 bases). Trimming left V 6 bases short and J 0 bases short, with 12 bases between. Per the germline V gene, CDR1 is MNHEY and CDR2 is SVGAGI. The CDR3 loop spans 15 amino acids.

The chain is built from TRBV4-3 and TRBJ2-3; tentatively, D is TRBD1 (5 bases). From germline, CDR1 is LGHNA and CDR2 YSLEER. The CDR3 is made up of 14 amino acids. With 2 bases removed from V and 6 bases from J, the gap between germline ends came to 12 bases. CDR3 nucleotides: TGCGCCAGCAGCCAATCCCCTAGGGGCGATACGCAGTATTTT. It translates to CASSQSPRGDTQYF.